The subject of this entry is one TCR beta chain. No antigen is known for it. V gave up 4 bases and J gave up 5 bases; unmatched junction bases: 6. The CDR3 runs 14 residues. Germline V CDR1 and CDR2: SGHDT, YYEEEE. This specimen comes from a study of cytomegalovirus exposure and HLA in healthy donors. For the study at large: As an earlier analysis found, some 170 million T cells yielded fewer than 130 million unique TCR beta sequences.

Points from the study as a whole: V- and J-gene trimming of TCR beta was linked (in a later analysis) to a missense DCLRE1C variant. Sequencing depth roughly uniform across donors was assumed in presence/absence analyses. Reports credit the classifier with highly specific, highly sensitive diagnosis of cytomegalovirus status.

13 Jbeta primers and 60 Vbeta primers were used for the PCR. Sequencing was performed with immunoSEQ multiplex PCR; in TCRdb, only in-frame clones are kept and a portion is missing. The table for this sample gives approximately 200,000 clones. The chain joins TRBV5-6 to TRBJ2-7, with 10 bases lining up with TRBD2. Specimen: PBMCs. The TCR sequence derives from a boy aged 5 to 17 in good health and CMV-seronegative. CDR3 coding DNA: TGTGCCAGCAGCCATAGCGGGGGGCGCCACGAGCAGTACTTC. This gives the protein CASSHSGGRHEQYF.